These 19 T cell receptor beta chains were all obtained from the same sample, sequenced in a study of T-cell reconstitution after alpha-beta-depleted transplantation in children. Library preparation (for TCRbeta) was performed with unique molecular identifiers. TCRdb re-analysed the PCR reads in MiXCR, keeping a single row per CDR3 protein. The data contain around 240,000 distinct CDR3 sequences, approximately 9.7% of them singletons. The input for sequencing was PBMCs from the stem cell graft donor, taken from the stem cell graft. All receptors derive from a human donor who donated a stem cell graft to a child with SCID.

There are many counts of this clonotype. V usage is TRBV20-1 and J usage is TRBJ1-5; the D gene is possibly TRBD1 (5 bases). The CDR3 is made up of 10 amino acids. Germline V lookup: CDR1 DFQATT, CDR2 SNEGSKA (reference sequence). The V end was cut by 3 bases, the J end by 10 bases, with 7 bases between. This CDR3 is CSASQGPQHF. In DNA form, the CDR3 reads TGCAGTGCTAGTCAGGGCCCCCAGCATTTT.

Note on this clonotype: A read error may explain this, as a much larger clone is one base away. V usage is TRBV12-3 or TRBV12-4 and J usage is TRBJ2-1, with D tentatively TRBD1 or TRBD2 (5 bases each). V lost 6 bases and J 2 bases, leaving 32 bases between the germline ends. The CDR3 sequence is 21 residues long. DNA for the CDR3: TGTGCCAGCAGCTCGGGGCTTCCGGGAATGGGGCAAAGACGGACCTACAATGAGCAGTTCTTC. It specifies CASSSGLPGMGQRRTYNEQFF.

The sample holds many counts of this clonotype. The CDR3 nucleotides are TGTGCCAGCACCCCCGGGGGAAGCACAGATACGCAGTATTTT. Protein sequence: CASTPGGSTDTQYF. The chain recombines TRBV12-3 or TRBV12-4 with TRBJ2-3, with D possibly being TRBD2 (6 bases). V was clipped by 7 bases and J by 0 bases, with 11 bases between them. There are 14 residues in the CDR3.

This clonotype showed up just once. A read error may explain this, as a much larger clone is one base away. V usage is TRBV6-5 and J usage is TRBJ1-5; weak D call: TRBD2 (5 bases). The tail of the sequence fits TRBJ2-3 better, so the J call may be wrong. The CDR3 extends over 15 amino acids. Germline assignment: CDR1 MNHEY and CDR2 SVGAGI. The CDR3 nucleotides read TGTGCCAGCAGTTACCCCCCTTCTAGCAATCAGCCCCAGTATTTT. This encodes CASSYPPSSNQPQYF.

This clonotype was detected many times. The chain couples TRBV20-1 to TRBJ1-1; TRBD1 aligns across 9 bases. J gave up 1 base and V 3 bases, and 6 bases lay outside the gene matches. Germline CDR1 DFQATT, CDR2 SNEGSKA (reference sequence). The CDR3 extends over 15 amino acids. CDR3 in DNA: TGCAGTGCTAGGGGACAGGGACAGACGAACACTGAAGCTTTCTTT. Translation gives CSARGQGQTNTEAFF.

The chain has TRBV27 and TRBJ1-4; maybe TRBD1 (6 bases). V shed 6 bases and J shed 6 bases, with 20 bases lying between them. CDR1 is MNHEY and CDR2 is SMNVEV in the germline V gene (reference sequence). The CDR3 consists of 16 residues. The CDR3 DNA reads as TGTGCCAGCAGATCCCTCGGTGGGGGGCAGGATGAAAAACTGTTTTTT. Translation gives CASRSLGGGQDEKLFF.

There are many counts of this clonotype. The chain is built from TRBV7-2 and TRBJ1-1; TRBD1 matches at 7 bases. The CDR3 spans 14 residues. CDR1 is SGHTA and CDR2 is FQGNSA in the germline V gene. J was trimmed by 5 bases and V by 2 bases; bases with no gene match: 5. This CDR3 reads CASSLNQGGTEAFF. CDR3 bases: TGTGCCAGCAGCTTAAATCAGGGGGGGACTGAAGCTTTCTTT.

This clonotype showed up just a few times. Possible read error: a much larger clone is one base away. The chain recombines TRBV9 with TRBJ1-2; D might be TRBD1 (5 bases). The CDR3 consists of 15 residues. The germline V and J ends were trimmed by 4 bases and 7 bases, with 20 bases remaining between them. Germline V gene data show CDR1 as SGDLS and CDR2 as YYNGEE. The CDR3 DNA sequence: TGTGCCAGCAGCCCTATGGGGGGGTCGAACAGTGGCTACACCTTC. Translating it yields CASSPMGGSNSGYTF.

This clonotype was counted many times. This rearrangement joins TRBV11-2 to TRBJ2-3; the D gene is possibly TRBD1 (7 bases). CDR1 and CDR2 (germline): SGHAT, FQNNGV. CDR3 length: 17 residues. V gave up 8 bases and J gave up 0 bases, with 21 bases separating them. The CDR3 sequence is CASAAGGRLSSTDTQYF. DNA of the CDR3: TGTGCCAGCGCAGCAGGGGGGAGGCTGTCTAGCACAGATACGCAGTATTTT. The full variable domain, completed using reference TRBV11-2 and TRBJ2-3, is EAGVAQSPRYKIIEKRQSVAFWCNPISGHATLYWYQQILGQGPKLLIQFQNNGVVDDSQLPKDRFSAERLKGVDSTLKIQPAKLEDSAVYLCASAAGGRLSSTDTQYFGPGTRLTVL.

The CDR3 loop is CSAIWRGGPDTQYF. CDR3 nucleotides: TGCAGTGCCATATGGCGGGGGGGCCCGGATACGCAGTATTTT. V is TRBV20-1 and J is TRBJ2-3; 9 bases are shared with TRBD2. The V segment lost 6 bases and the J segment 6 bases; nucleotides outside the gene matches: 10. Germline CDR1 and CDR2: DFQATT and SNEGSKA (reference sequence). The CDR3 contains 14 residues.

This clonotype was counted ten times or more. This rearrangement joins TRBV11-2 to TRBJ2-1, with 11 positions matching TRBD2. Trimming at V came to 5 bases and at J to 4 bases, leaving 7 bases not matched to a gene. Germline loops: CDR1 SGHAT, CDR2 FQNNGV. This CDR3 has 16 amino acids. CDR3 region: CASSPAGTSGYNEQFF. Here the CDR3 DNA reads TGTGCCAGCAGCCCGGCCGGGACTAGCGGATACAATGAGCAGTTCTTC.

This clonotype was observed many times. CDR3 bases: TGCAGTGCCCGAAGCCCCGACAGGGGGCTTAATTCACCCCTCCACTTT. It codes for CSARSPDRGLNSPLHF. The chain carries TRBV20-1 and TRBJ1-6, with 10 positions matching TRBD1. Germline V gives CDR1 DFQATT, CDR2 SNEGSKA (reference sequence). This CDR3 has 16 residues. The ends lost 6 bases at V and 6 bases at J; junction bases unmatched: 11.

This clonotype was seen ten or more times. The gene calls are TRBV5-6 and TRBJ2-7; D call uncertain. V dropped 0 bases and J dropped 2 bases, with 6 bases sitting between them. Per germline, CDR1 SGHDT and CDR2 YYEEEE. The CDR3 is made up of 13 amino acids. CDR3 DNA: TGTGCCAGCAGCTTGGGAAGGGCCTACGAGCAGTACTTC. It encodes CASSLGRAYEQYF. The full variable domain, its missing parts supplied by reference TRBV5-6 and TRBJ2-7, is DAGVTQSPTHLIKTRGQQVTLRCSPKSGHDTVSWYQQALGQGPQFIFQYYEEEERQRGNFPDRFSGHQFPNYSSELNVNALLLGDSALYLCASSLGRAYEQYFGPGTRLTVT.

This clonotype was seen only a few times. A single base separates this from a much larger clone, so it may be a read error. The chain couples TRBV5-1 to TRBJ1-2; D is ambiguous. The CDR3 has 12 residues. The V gene's germline CDR1 is SGHRS and CDR2 YFSETQ. This CDR3 reads CASSLGSYGDTF. CDR3 nucleotides: TGCGCCAGCAGCTTGGGTTCCTATGGCGACACCTTC.

Comments on this clonotype: This may be a read error, as it is one base from a much larger clone. The chain employs TRBV7-2 and TRBJ2-7; a possible D gene is TRBD2 (7 bases). The CDR3 is made up of 13 amino acids. Between the trimmed V and J ends, which lost 8 bases and 6 bases, there was a span of 17 bases. Germline lookup yields CDR1 SGHTA and CDR2 FQGNSA. The CDR3 DNA is TGTGCCAGCCGAACGGGGGGACACTGCGAGCAGTACTTC. Amino acid sequence: CASRTGGHCEQYF.

This clonotype has a count of ten or more. The genes are TRBV19 and TRBJ2-3; D is possibly TRBD1 (6 bases). The CDR3 covers 13 residues. Germline V CDR1 and CDR2: LNHDA, SQIVND (reference sequence). Between the trimmed V and J ends, which lost 6 bases and 6 bases, there was a span of 13 bases. The CDR3 sequence: CASRVQGTDTQYF. CDR3 nucleotide sequence: TGTGCCAGTAGGGTACAGGGAACGGATACGCAGTATTTT. The full variable domain, with the rest looked up from reference TRBV19 and TRBJ2-3, is DGGITQSPKYLFRKEGQNVTLSCEQNLNHDAMYWYRQDPGQGLRLIYYSQIVNDFQKGDIAEGYSVSREKKESFPLTVTSAQKNPTAFYLCASRVQGTDTQYFGPGTRLTVL.

There are many counts of this clonotype. The genes are TRBV27 and TRBJ1-1, with TRBD1 as a possible D gene (5 bases). Germline CDR1 reads MNHEY; CDR2 reads SMNVEV (reference sequence). The CDR3 extends over 13 amino acids. The ends were cut back, 5 bases at V and 3 bases at J, with 10 bases in the middle. CDR3: CASSLRADTEAFF. The CDR3 region has the DNA TGTGCCAGCAGTCTCAGGGCGGACACTGAAGCTTTCTTT.

There are many counts of this clonotype. The chain has TRBV10-3 and TRBJ2-3, with 11 bases lining up with TRBD2. Germline V gives CDR1 ENHRY, CDR2 SYGVKD. Unmatched junction bases numbered 5, after V lost 5 bases and J lost 4 bases. CDR3 length: 15 amino acids. The CDR3 DNA reads as TGTGCCATCAGTCCCGGACTAGCGGGTGCAGATACGCAGTATTTT. Its protein product is CAISPGLAGADTQYF.

This clonotype was picked up many times. This chain links TRBV5-1 with TRBJ1-3; weak D call: TRBD1 (5 bases). CDR1 and CDR2 from the germline V gene are SGHRS and YFSETQ. The V gene lost 1 base and the J gene lost 4 bases, with 15 bases spanning the gap. The CDR3 is 16 amino acids. In DNA form, the CDR3 reads TGCGCCAGCAGCTTGATCCCGGGACCGGGCGGAAACACCATATATTTT. It specifies CASSLIPGPGGNTIYF. The whole variable domain, filled in from reference TRBV5-1 and TRBJ1-3, reads KAGVTQTPRYLIKTRGQQVTLSCSPISGHRSVSWYQQTPGQGLQFLFEYFSETQRNKGNFPGRFSGRQFSNSRSEMNVSTLELGDSALYLCASSLIPGPGGNTIYFGEGSWLTVV.